This TCR beta chain was observed in a study of shared clonotypes between healthy human individuals. Overall study results and limits: Sequencing depth was expected to influence donor clonotype sharing. Generation probability values for non-shared clonotypes were lower than those for clonotypes shared by all four donors.

This was a deep-level run. Here immunoSEQ multiplex PCR was the method, and the copy in TCRdb shows in-frame clones only, minus some. This table holds about 670,000 clones, 55% to 75% found once. Worth noting for this clone: Its antigen is not known.

A CD45RA+ naive subset and a CD45RA-negative memory subset were split from CD4+ cells. This receptor was obtained from a young woman in good health. The sequencing input was memory CD4+ T cells sorted from blood. Documented subset: CD45RA-negative fraction.

The CDR3 bases are TGTGCCAGCAGCCGGGCCTCCAACTATGGCTACACCTTC. This translates into CASSRASNYGYTF. The V and J genes are TRBV5-8 and TRBJ1-2; D gene ambiguous. The CDR3 contains 13 residues. CDR1 is SGHTS, CDR2 YDEGEE, per germline. The V end was cut by 4 bases, the J end by 2 bases, with 9 bases between.